Listed here are 7 T cell receptor beta chains from one sample, sequenced in a study of cytomegalovirus exposure and HLA in healthy donors. The PCR used 60 Vbeta and 13 Jbeta primers. Sequencing was performed with immunoSEQ multiplex PCR; in TCRdb, only in-frame clones are kept and a portion is missing. The table lists approximately 100,000 clones. The sample comprised PBMCs. The receptors here all came from a man aged 50-59 years in good health and CMV-seropositive.

This sequence joins TRBV11-2 and TRBJ1-2; a weak D match, TRBD1 (5 bases). V was cut by 1 base and J by 2 bases, with 11 bases left in between. Germline assignment: CDR1 SGHAT and CDR2 FQNNGV. The length of the CDR3 is 15 residues. Here the CDR3 reads CASSLGTAGNYGYTF. The CDR3 coding sequence is TGTGCCAGCAGCTTAGGAACGGCAGGGAACTATGGCTACACCTTC.

J is TRBJ2-7 and V is TRBV4-3; tentatively, D is TRBD1 (5 bases). With 3 bases removed from V and 3 bases from J, the gap between germline ends came to 9 bases. Germline V gene lookup returns CDR1 LGHNA and CDR2 YSLEER. CDR3 length equals 13 residues. The CDR3 DNA reads TGCGCCAGCAGCCATGACAGTTTCTACGAGCAGTACGTC. Translated, it gives CASSHDSFYEQYV.

This chain connects TRBV27 to TRBJ1-5; a possible D gene is TRBD1 (5 bases). V lost 6 bases and J 0 bases, leaving 9 bases between the germline ends. The CDR3 covers 14 residues. Germline V gene sequence: CDR1 MNHEY, CDR2 SMNVEV (reference sequence). The CDR3 here is CASSPDSSNQPQHF. The CDR3 DNA reads TGTGCCAGCAGCCCCGACAGTAGCAATCAGCCCCAGCATTTT.

The chain is built from TRBV27 and TRBJ1-4, with TRBD1 matching 9 bases. Germline lookup yields CDR1 MNHEY and CDR2 SMNVEV (reference sequence). With 3 bases clipped from V and 8 bases from J, the junction kept 4 bases outside the gene matches. The CDR3 runs 14 residues. The CDR3 sequence: CASSLWTGDEKLFF. The CDR3 DNA reads TGTGCCAGCAGTTTGTGGACAGGGGACGAAAAACTGTTTTTT.

CDR3 coding DNA: TGTGCCAGCGGAACAGGGGCGAACACTGAAGCTTTCTTT. Translating gives CASGTGANTEAFF. The genes are TRBV27 and TRBJ1-1; 7 bases are a match to TRBD1. Germline V gives CDR1 MNHEY, CDR2 SMNVEV (reference sequence). The CDR3 loop spans 13 amino acids. V was clipped by 8 bases and J by 1 base; unmatched bases: 4.

The genes are TRBV6-1 and TRBJ2-7, with D tentatively TRBD2 (6 bases). Between the trimmed V and J ends, which lost 2 bases and 0 bases, there was a span of 17 bases. The CDR3 runs 17 residues. Germline V gene data show CDR1 as MNHNS and CDR2 as SASEGT. CDR3 amino acids: CASSERIGAGSSYEQYV. The CDR3 DNA is TGTGCCAGCAGTGAACGTATTGGGGCGGGAAGCTCCTACGAGCAGTACGTC.

CDR3 in DNA: TGTGCCAGCAGCTTGGAAGGCGGAACCTACAATGAGCAGTTCTTC. Its protein product is CASSLEGGTYNEQFF. This sequence joins TRBV11-3 and TRBJ2-1, with D uncertain. The length of the CDR3 is 15 residues. Trimming stripped 3 bases from V and 2 bases from J, with 11 bases between. CDR1 and CDR2 (germline): SGHNT, YENEEA.